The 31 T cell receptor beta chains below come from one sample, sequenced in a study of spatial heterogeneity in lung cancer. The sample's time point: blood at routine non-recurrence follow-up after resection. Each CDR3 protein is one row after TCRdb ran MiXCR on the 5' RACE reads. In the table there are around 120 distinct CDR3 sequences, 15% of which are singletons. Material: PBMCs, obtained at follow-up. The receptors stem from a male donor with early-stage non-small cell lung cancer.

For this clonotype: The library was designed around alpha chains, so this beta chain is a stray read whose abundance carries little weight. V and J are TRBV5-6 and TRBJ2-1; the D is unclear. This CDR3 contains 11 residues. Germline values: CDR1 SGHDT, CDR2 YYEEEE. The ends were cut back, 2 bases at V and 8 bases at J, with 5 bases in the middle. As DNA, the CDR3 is TGTGCCAGCAGCTTTAGGGATGAGCAGTTCTTC. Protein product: CASSFRDEQFF.

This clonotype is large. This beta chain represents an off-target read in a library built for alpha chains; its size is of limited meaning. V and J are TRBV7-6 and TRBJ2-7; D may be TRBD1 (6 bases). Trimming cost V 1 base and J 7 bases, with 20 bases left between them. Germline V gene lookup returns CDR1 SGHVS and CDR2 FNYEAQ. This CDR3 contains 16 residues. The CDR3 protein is CASSLGGPVTVNEQYF. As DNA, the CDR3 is TGTGCCAGCAGCTTAGGGGGGCCCGTGACAGTAAATGAGCAGTACTTC.

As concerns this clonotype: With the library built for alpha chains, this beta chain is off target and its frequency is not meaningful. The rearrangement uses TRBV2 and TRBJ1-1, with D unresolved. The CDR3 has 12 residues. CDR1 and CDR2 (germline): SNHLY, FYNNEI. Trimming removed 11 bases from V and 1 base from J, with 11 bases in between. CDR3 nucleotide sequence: TGTGCCGGAGTAAGAGCGAACACTGAAGCTTTCTTT. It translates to CAGVRANTEAFF.

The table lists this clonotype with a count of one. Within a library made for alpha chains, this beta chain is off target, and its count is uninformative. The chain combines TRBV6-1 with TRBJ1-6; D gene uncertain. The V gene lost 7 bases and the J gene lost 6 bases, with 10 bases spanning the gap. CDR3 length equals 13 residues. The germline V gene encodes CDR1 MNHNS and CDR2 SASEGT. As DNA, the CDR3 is TGTGCCAGCACAACTAGGGTTAATTCACCCCTCCACTTT. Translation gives CASTTRVNSPLHF.

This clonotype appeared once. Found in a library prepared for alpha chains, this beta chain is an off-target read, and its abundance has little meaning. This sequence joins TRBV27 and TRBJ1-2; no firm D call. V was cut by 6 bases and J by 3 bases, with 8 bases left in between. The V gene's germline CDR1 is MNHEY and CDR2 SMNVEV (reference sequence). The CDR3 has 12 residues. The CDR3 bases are TGTGCCAGCAGCTCCATAGACTATGGCTACACCTTC. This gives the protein CASSSIDYGYTF.

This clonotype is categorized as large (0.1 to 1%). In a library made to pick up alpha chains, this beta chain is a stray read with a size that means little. The CDR3 loop reads CASSYDPGRNEQFF. DNA of the CDR3: TGTGCCAGCAGTTACGATCCAGGAAGAAATGAGCAGTTCTTC. V gene TRBV6-6 combines with J gene TRBJ2-1; no clear D gene. The V and J ends lost 2 bases and 7 bases respectively, with 12 bases between them. Germline CDR1 and CDR2: MNHNY and SVGAGI (reference sequence). This CDR3 region has 14 residues.

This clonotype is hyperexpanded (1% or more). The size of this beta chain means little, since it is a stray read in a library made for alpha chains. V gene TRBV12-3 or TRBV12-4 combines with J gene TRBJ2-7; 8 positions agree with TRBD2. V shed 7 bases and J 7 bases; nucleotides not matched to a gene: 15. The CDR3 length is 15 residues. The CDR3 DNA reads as TGTGCCAGCACTCTTTCGGGAGGGCCGGGAAAAGAGCAGTACTTC. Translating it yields CASTLSGGPGKEQYF.

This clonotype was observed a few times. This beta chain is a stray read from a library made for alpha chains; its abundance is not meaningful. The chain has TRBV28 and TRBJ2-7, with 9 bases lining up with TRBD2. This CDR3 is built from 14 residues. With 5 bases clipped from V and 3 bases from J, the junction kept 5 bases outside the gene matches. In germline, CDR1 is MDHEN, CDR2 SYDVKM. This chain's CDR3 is CASSGSGSDYEQYF. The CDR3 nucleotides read TGTGCCAGCAGTGGTAGCGGGAGTGACTACGAGCAGTACTTC. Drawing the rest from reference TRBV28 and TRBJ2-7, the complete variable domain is DVKVTQSSRYLVKRTGEKVFLECVQDMDHENMFWYRQDPGLGLRLIYFSYDVKMKEKGDIPEGYSVSREKKERFSLILESASTNQTSMYLCASSGSGSDYEQYFGPGTRLTVT.

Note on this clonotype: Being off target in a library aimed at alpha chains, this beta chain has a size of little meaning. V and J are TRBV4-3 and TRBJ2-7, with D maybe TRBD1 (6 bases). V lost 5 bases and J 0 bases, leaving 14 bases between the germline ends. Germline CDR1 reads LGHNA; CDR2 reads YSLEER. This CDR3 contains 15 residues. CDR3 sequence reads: CASSTSDSSSYEQYF. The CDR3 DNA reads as TGCGCCAGCAGCACGTCGGACAGCAGCTCCTACGAGCAGTACTTC.

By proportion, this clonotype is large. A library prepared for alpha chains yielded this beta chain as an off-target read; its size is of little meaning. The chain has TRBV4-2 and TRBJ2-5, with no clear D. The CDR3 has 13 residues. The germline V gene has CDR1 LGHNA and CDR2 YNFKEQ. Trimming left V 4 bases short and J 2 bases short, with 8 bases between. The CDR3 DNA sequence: TGTGCCAGCAGCCTGTCGGATCAAGAGACCCAGTACTTC. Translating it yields CASSLSDQETQYF.

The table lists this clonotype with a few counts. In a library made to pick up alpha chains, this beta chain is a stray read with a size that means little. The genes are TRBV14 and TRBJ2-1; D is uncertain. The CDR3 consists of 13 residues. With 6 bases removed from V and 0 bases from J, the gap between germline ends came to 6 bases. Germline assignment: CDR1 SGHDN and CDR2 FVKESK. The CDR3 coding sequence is TGTGCCAGCAGGGCCACCTCCTACAATGAGCAGTTCTTC. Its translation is CASRATSYNEQFF.

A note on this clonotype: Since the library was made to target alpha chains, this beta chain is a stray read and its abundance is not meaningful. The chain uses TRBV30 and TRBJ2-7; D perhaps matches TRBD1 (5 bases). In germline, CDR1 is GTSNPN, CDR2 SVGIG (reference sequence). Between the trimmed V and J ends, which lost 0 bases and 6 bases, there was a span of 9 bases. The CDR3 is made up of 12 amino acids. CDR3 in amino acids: CAWSVLGREQYF. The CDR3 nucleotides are TGTGCCTGGAGTGTATTGGGGCGCGAGCAGTACTTC.

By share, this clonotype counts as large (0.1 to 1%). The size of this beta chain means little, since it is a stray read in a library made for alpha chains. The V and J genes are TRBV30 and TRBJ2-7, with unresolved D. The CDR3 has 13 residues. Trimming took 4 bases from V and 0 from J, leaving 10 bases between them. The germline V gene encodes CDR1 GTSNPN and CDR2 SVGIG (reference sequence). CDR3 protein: CAWTTLDSYEQYF. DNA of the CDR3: TGTGCCTGGACTACCCTTGACTCCTACGAGCAGTACTTC.

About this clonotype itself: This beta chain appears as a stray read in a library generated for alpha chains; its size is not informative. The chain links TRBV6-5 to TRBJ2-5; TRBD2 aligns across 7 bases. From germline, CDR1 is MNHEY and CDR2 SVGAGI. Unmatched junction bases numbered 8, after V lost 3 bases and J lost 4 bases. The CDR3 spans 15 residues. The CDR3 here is CASSYLAGVRETQYF. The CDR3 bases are TGTGCCAGCAGTTATCTGGCGGGGGTGAGAGAGACCCAGTACTTC.

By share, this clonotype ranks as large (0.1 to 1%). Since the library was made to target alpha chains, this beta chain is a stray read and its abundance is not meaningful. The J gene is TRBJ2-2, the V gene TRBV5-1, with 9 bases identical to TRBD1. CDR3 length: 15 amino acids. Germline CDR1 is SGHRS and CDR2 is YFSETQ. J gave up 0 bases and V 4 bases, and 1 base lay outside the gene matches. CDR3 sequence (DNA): TGCGCCAGCAGCACAGGGGGCTCGAACACCGGGGAGCTGTTTTTT. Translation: CASSTGGSNTGELFF.

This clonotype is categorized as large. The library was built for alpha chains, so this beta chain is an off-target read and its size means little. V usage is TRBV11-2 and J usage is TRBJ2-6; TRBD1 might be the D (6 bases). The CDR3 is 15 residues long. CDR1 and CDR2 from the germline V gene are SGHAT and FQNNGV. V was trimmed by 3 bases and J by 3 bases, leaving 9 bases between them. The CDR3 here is CASSFRQVGANVLTF. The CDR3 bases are TGTGCCAGCAGCTTTCGACAGGTTGGGGCCAACGTCCTGACTTTC.

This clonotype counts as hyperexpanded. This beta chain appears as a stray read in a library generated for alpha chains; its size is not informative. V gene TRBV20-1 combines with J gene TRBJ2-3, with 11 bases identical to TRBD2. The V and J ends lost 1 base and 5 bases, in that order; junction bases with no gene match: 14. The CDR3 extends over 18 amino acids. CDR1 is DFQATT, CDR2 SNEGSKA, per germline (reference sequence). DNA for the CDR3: TGCAGTGCTAGAGGAGAAGGCTTTAGCGGGGGGGCCCGAGATACGCAGTATTTT. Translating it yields CSARGEGFSGGARDTQYF.

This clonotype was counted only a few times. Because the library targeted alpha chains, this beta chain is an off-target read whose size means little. The CDR3: CASTGASSNQPQHF. The CDR3 nucleotides are TGTGCCAGCACCGGGGCATCTAGCAATCAGCCCCAGCATTTT. This rearrangement joins TRBV2 to TRBJ1-5; D might be TRBD1 (5 bases). V lost 7 bases and J lost 0, with 10 bases in between. Germline V lookup: CDR1 SNHLY, CDR2 FYNNEI. The CDR3 is 14 amino acids.

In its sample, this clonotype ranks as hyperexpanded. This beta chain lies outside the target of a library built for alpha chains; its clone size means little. CDR3 residues: CASSSSSYEQYF. The CDR3 nucleotides read TGTGCCAGCTCATCGAGCTCCTACGAGCAGTACTTC. The chain couples TRBV18 to TRBJ2-7; D is unresolved. Germline V gives CDR1 KGHSH, CDR2 LQKENI. The CDR3 is made up of 12 amino acids. Trimming stripped 5 bases from V and 0 bases from J, with 5 bases between.

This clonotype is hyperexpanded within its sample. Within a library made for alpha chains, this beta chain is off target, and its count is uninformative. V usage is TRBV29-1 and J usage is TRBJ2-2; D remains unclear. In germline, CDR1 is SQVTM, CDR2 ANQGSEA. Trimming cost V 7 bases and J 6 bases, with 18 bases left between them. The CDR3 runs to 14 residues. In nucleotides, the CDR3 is TGCAGCGCTCTTTGGCCTGATGGCGCCGGGGAGCTGTTTTTT. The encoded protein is CSALWPDGAGELFF.

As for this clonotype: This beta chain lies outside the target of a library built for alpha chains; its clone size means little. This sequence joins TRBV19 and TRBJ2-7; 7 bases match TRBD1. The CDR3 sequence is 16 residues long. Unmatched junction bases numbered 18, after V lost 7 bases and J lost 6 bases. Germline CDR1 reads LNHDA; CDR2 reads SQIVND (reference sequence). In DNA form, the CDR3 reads TGTGCCAGTAACCCCACGAACAGGGGTTTGGTAAGCGAGCAGTACTTC. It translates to CASNPTNRGLVSEQYF.

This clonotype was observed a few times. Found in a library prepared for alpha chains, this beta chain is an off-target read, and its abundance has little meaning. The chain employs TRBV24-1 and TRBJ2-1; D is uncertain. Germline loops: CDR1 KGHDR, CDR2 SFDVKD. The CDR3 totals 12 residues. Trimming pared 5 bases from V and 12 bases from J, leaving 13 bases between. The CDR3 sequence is CATSGSTRPQFF. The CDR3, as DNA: TGTGCCACCAGTGGATCTACGCGCCCGCAGTTCTTC.

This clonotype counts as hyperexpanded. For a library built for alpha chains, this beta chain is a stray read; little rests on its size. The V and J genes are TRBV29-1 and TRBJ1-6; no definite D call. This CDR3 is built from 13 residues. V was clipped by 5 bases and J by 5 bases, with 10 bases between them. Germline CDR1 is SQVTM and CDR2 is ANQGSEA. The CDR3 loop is CSVMDADNSPLHF. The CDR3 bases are TGCAGCGTTATGGACGCAGATAATTCACCCCTCCACTTT.

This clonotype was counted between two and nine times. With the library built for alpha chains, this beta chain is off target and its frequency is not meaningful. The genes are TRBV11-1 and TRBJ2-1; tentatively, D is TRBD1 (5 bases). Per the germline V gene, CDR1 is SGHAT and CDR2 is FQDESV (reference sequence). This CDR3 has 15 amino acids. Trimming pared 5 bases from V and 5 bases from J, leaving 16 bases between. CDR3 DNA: TGTGCCAGCAGCCTAGGGGATAGAACACACAATGAGCAGTTCTTC. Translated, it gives CASSLGDRTHNEQFF.

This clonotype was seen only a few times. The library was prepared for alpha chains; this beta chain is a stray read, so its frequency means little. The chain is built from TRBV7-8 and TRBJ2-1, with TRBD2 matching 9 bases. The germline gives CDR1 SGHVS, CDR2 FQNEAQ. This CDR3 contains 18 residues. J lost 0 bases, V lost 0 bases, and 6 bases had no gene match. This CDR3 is CASSLAGTSPSSYNEQFF. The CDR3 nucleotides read TGTGCCAGCAGCTTAGCCGGGACTAGCCCGAGCTCCTACAATGAGCAGTTCTTC.

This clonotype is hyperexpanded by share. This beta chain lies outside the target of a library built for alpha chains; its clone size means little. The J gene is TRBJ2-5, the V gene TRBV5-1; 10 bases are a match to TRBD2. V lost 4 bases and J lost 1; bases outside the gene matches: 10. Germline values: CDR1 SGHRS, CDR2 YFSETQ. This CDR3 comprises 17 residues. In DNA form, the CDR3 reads TGCGCCAGCAGCGCCGTGACTAGCGGGTGGTTCCAAGAGACCCAGTACTTC. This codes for CASSAVTSGWFQETQYF. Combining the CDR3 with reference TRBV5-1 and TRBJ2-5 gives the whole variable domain KAGVTQTPRYLIKTRGQQVTLSCSPISGHRSVSWYQQTPGQGLQFLFEYFSETQRNKGNFPGRFSGRQFSNSRSEMNVSTLELGDSALYLCASSAVTSGWFQETQYFGPGTRLLVL.

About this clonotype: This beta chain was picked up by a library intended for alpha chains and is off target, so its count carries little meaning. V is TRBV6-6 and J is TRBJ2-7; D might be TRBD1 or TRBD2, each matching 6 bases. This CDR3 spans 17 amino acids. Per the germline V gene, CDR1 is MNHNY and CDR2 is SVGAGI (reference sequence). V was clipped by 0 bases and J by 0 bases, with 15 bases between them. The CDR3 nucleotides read TGTGCCAGCAGTTACTCGAGCCAGGAGGGGGACTCCTACGAGCAGTACTTC. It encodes CASSYSSQEGDSYEQYF.

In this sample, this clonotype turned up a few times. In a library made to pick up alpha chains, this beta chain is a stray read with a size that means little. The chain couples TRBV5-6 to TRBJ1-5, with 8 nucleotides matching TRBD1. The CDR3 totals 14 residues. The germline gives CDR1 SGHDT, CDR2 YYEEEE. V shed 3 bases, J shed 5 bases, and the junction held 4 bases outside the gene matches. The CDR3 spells CASSYGQGYQPQHF. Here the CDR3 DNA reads TGTGCCAGCAGCTACGGACAGGGTTATCAGCCCCAGCATTTT.

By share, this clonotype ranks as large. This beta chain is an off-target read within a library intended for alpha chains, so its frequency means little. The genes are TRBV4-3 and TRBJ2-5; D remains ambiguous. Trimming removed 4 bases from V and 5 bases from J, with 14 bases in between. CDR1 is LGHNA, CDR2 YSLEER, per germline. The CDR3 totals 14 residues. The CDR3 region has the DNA TGCGCCAGCAGCCTCGTCAGTGGGATTGAGACCCAGTACTTC. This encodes CASSLVSGIETQYF.

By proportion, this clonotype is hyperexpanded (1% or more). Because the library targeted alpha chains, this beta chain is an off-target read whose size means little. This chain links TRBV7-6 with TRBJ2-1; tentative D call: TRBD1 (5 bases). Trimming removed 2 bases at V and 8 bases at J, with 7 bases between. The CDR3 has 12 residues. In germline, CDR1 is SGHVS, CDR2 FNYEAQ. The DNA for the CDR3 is TGTGCCAGCAGCTTACTAGGGGATGAGCAGTTCTTC. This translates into CASSLLGDEQFF.

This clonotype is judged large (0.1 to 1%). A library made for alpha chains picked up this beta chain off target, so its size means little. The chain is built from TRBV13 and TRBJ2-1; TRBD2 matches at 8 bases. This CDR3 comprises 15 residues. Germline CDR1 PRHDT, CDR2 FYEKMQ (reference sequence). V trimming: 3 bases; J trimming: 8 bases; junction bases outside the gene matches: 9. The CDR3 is CASSFTGGAGDEQFF. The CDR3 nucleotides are TGTGCCAGCAGCTTCACCGGGGGGGCCGGGGATGAGCAGTTCTTC.